This record covers a single TCR beta chain. The antigen is unknown. The CDR3 is 18 amino acids. Germline V gene sequence: CDR1 SGHRS, CDR2 YFSETQ. V trimming: 1 base; J trimming: 1 base; junction bases outside the gene matches: 6. This sample stems from a study of blood T cells in healthy people across ages. Notes on the study in general: Fewer expanded clones and more diversity marked long-lived versus aged donors. A roughly linear fall in TCR beta diversity per million T cells was seen with increasing age.

Primers used in a second PCR of about 6 to 11 cycles were a sample-barcoded 5' primer and a J-beta primer mix. TCRdb processed the 5' RACE reads anew with MiXCR; each CDR3 protein has one entry. This sample yields 600,000 to 1,000,000 distinct CDR3 sequences, of which 25% are seen a single time; under 4.5% belongs to the top ten. Researchers isolated at least 6 million PBMCs per sample. Per sample, no less than 5.5 micrograms of total RNA were extracted. These data were also reused for a study on T cells of mothers and their children.

This clonotype was sampled from a boy younger than 18 in good health. Sequenced sample: blood. The chain recombines TRBV5-1 with TRBJ2-2; 11 bases fit TRBD2. CDR3 in DNA: TGCGCCAGCAGCTTGAAGACTAGCGGGGCCATGAACACCGGGGAGCTGTTTTTT. Amino acids: CASSLKTSGAMNTGELFF.